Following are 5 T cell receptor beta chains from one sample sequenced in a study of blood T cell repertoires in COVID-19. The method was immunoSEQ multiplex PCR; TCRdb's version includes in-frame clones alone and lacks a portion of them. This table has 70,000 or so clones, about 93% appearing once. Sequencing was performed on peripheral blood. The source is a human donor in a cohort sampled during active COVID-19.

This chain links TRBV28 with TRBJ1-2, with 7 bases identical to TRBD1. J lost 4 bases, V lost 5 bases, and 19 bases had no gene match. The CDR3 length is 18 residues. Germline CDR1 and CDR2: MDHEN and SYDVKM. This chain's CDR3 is CASSPAGLGRGDGYGYTF. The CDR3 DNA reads TGTGCCAGCAGTCCCGCCGGCTTGGGCAGGGGGGACGGCTATGGCTACACCTTC.

CDR3: CASSVDQNSGNTIYF. CDR3 nucleotides: TGTGCCAGCAGCGTAGATCAGAACTCTGGAAACACCATATATTTT. This rearrangement joins TRBV9 to TRBJ1-3, with no clear D. Per the germline V gene, CDR1 is SGDLS and CDR2 is YYNGEE. This CDR3 contains 15 residues. Trimming took off 0 bases at V and 0 bases at J, with 7 bases between the two ends.

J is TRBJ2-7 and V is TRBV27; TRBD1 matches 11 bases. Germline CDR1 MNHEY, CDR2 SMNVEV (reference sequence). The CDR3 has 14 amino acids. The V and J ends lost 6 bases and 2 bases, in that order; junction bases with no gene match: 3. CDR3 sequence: CASRGGQGAYEQYF. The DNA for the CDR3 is TGTGCCAGCAGGGGGGGACAGGGGGCCTACGAGCAGTACTTC.

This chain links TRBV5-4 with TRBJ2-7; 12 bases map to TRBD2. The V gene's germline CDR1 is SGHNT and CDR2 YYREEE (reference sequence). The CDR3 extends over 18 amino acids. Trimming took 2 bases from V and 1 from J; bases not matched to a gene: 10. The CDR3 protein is CASSLVLLTSGGSYEQYF. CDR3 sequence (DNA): TGTGCCAGCAGCTTAGTCCTACTGACTAGCGGGGGTTCCTACGAGCAGTACTTC.

The CDR3 DNA reads as TGTGCCAGCAGACGTTCCCACAGGGGGCTAGCGGATGAGCAGTTCTTC. It codes for CASRRSHRGLADEQFF. The chain uses TRBV11-2 and TRBJ2-1, with TRBD1 matching over 9 bases. Per germline, CDR1 SGHAT and CDR2 FQNNGV. This CDR3 has 16 residues. Losses at the gene ends were 6 bases for V and 8 bases for J; bases not matched to a gene: 14.